Following are 8 T cell receptor beta chains from one sample sequenced in a study of blood T cell repertoires in COVID-19. The table came from immunoSEQ multiplex PCR; TCRdb's copy has only in-frame clones and leaves some out. The sample carries under 300,000 clones, less than 90% recorded once. Sequencing input: peripheral blood. These receptors all stem from a man aged 60 to 69 with acute or convalescent COVID-19.

This clone was seen a single time. V usage is TRBV28 and J usage is TRBJ2-3; unclear D gene. Between the trimmed V and J ends, which lost 3 bases and 5 bases, there was a span of 6 bases. There are 12 residues in the CDR3. The germline V gene has CDR1 MDHEN and CDR2 SYDVKM. The CDR3 coding sequence is TGTGCCAGCAGTTTTGAGGTAGATACGCAGTATTTT. This codes for CASSFEVDTQYF.

This clone was detected only once. This chain uses TRBV11-3 with TRBJ1-1, with 9 bases that match TRBD1. CDR1 SGHNT and CDR2 YENEEA come from the germline V gene. This CDR3 is 16 amino acids long. V lost 0 bases to trimming and J lost 5 bases; unmatched junction nucleotides: 7. The CDR3 protein is CASSLDGGTGRTEAFF. CDR3 DNA sequence: TGTGCCAGCAGCTTAGATGGGGGGACAGGGAGGACTGAAGCTTTCTTT.

The V call is TRBV9, the J call TRBJ1-5, with TRBD1 matching 11 bases. Germline trimming cut 0 bases from V and 4 bases from J; bases unmatched to any gene: 3. The germline V gene has CDR1 SGDLS and CDR2 YYNGEE. CDR3 length: 16 residues. The CDR3 sequence: CASSVVGTGGNQPQHF. CDR3 nucleotide sequence: TGTGCCAGCAGCGTAGTGGGGACAGGGGGAAATCAGCCCCAGCATTTT.

The rearrangement links TRBV27 to TRBJ2-7; a weak D match, TRBD2 (5 bases). V was pared by 6 bases and J by 1 base, with 22 bases between. The CDR3 contains 17 residues. Germline V gives CDR1 MNHEY, CDR2 SMNVEV (reference sequence). The CDR3 is CASSPVDPASGSYEQYF. CDR3 sequence (DNA): TGTGCCAGCAGCCCCGTTGACCCTGCCAGCGGATCCTACGAGCAGTACTTC.

The chain is built from TRBV6-2 or TRBV6-3 and TRBJ2-3; 14 bases are shared with TRBD2. The V segment lost 6 bases and the J segment 4 bases; nucleotides outside the gene matches: 9. The CDR3 spans 17 residues. Germline CDR1 MNHEY, CDR2 SVGEGT. The DNA of the CDR3 is TGTGCCAGCAGCCACGGGACTAGCGGGAGTTATGCAGATACGCAGTATTTT. Its protein product is CASSHGTSGSYADTQYF.

The V gene is TRBV11-3, the J gene TRBJ2-7; 15 bases agree with TRBD2. V dropped 5 bases and J dropped 0; count of bases not matched to a gene: 5. This CDR3 comprises 17 residues. Germline V gives CDR1 SGHNT, CDR2 YENEEA. The CDR3 DNA reads TGTGCCAGCAGCCCGGGACTAGCGGGAGGTTCCTCCTACGAGCAGTACTTC. Amino acids: CASSPGLAGGSSYEQYF.

The chain recombines TRBV7-2 with TRBJ2-1; D is possibly TRBD2 (6 bases). CDR1 and CDR2 from the germline V gene are SGHTA and FQGNSA. V was pared by 4 bases and J by 6 bases, with 10 bases between. The CDR3 extends over 13 amino acids. CDR3 bases: TGTGCCAGCAGCTCGCGGGAACCCAATGAGCAGTTCTTC. Amino acid sequence: CASSSREPNEQFF. Together with reference TRBV7-2 and TRBJ2-1, the CDR3 gives the full variable domain: GAGVSQSPSNKVTEKGKDVELRCDPISGHTALYWYRQSLGQGLEFLIYFQGNSAPDKSGLPSDRFSAERTGGSVSTLTIQRTQQEDSAVYLCASSSREPNEQFFGPGTRLTVL.

The chain links TRBV28 to TRBJ1-5; D is possibly TRBD1 (6 bases). This CDR3 has 16 residues. CDR1 and CDR2 (germline): MDHEN, SYDVKM. Trimming left V 7 bases short and J 0 bases short, with 16 bases between. The DNA of the CDR3 is TGTGCCAGCATAGGCAGGGGCTTCTATAGCAATCAGCCCCAGCATTTT. Translated: CASIGRGFYSNQPQHF.